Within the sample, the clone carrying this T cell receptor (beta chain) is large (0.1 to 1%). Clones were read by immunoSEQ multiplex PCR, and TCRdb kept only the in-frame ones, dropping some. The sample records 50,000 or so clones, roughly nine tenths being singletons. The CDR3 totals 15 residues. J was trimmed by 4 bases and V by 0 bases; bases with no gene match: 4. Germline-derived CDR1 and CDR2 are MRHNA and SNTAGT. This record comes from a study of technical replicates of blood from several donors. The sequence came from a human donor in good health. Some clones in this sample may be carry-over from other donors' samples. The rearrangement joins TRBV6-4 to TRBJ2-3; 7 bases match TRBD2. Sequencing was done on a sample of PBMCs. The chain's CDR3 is CASSDSSGGADTQYF. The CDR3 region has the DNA TGTGCCAGCAGTGACTCGAGTGGGGGGGCAGATACGCAGTATTTT.